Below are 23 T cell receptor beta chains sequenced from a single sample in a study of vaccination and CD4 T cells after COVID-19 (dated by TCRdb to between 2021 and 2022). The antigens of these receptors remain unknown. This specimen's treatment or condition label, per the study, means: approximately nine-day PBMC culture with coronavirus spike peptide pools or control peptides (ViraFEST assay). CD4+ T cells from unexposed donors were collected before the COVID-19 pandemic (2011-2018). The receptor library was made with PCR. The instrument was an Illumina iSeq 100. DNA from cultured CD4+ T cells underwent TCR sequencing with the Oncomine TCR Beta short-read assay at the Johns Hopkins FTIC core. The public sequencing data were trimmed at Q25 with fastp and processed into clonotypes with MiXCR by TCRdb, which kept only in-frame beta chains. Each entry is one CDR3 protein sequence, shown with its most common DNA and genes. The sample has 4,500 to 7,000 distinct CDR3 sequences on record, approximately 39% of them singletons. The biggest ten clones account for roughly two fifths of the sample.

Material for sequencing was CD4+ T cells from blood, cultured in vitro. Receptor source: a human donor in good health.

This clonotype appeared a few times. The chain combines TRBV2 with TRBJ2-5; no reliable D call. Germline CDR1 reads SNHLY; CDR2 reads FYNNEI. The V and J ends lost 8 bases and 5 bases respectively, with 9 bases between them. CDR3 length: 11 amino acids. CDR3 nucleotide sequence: TGTGCCAGCGAAGATTGGGAGACCCAGTACTTC. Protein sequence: CASEDWETQYF.

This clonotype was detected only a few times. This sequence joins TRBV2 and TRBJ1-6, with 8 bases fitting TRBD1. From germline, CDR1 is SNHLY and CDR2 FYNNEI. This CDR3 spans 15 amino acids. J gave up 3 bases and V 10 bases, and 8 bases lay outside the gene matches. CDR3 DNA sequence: TGTGCCACTGCGGAGACAGGGGACTATAATTCACCCCTCCACTTT. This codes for CATAETGDYNSPLHF.

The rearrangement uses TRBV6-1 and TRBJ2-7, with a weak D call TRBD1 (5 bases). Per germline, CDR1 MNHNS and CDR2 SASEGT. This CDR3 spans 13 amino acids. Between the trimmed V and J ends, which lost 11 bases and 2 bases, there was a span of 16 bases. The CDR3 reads CAHRPDPTYEQYF. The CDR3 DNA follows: TGTGCCCACAGGCCTGACCCGACCTACGAGCAGTACTTC.

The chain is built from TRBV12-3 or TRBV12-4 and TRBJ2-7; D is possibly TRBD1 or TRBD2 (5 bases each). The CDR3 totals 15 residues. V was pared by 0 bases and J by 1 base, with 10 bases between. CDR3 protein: CASSLAVGASYEQYF. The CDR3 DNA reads TGTGCCAGCAGTTTAGCGGTCGGGGCGTCCTACGAGCAGTACTTC.

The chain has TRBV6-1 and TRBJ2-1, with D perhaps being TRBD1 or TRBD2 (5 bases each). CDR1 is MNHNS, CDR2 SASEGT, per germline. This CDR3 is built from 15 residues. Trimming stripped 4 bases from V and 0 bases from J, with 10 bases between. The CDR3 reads CASSAGASSYNEQFF. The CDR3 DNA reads TGTGCCAGCAGTGCCGGGGCCAGCTCCTACAATGAGCAGTTCTTC.

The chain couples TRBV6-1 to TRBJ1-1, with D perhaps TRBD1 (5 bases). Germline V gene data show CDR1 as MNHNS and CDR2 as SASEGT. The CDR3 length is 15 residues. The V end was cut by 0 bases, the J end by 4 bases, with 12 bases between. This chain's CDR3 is CASSEAGGRGTEAFF. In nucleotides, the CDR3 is TGTGCCAGCAGTGAAGCTGGGGGTAGGGGCACTGAAGCTTTCTTT.

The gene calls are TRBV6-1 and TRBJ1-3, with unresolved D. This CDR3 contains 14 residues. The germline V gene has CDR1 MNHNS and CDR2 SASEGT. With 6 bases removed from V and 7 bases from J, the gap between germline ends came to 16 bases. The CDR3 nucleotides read TGTGCCAGCAGCCGACCCTCTCTGGACAACACCATATATTTT. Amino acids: CASSRPSLDNTIYF.

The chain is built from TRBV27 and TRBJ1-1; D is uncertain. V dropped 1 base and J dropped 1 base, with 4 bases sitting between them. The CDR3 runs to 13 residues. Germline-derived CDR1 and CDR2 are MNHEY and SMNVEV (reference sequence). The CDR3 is CASSLLGNTEAFF. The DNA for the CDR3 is TGTGCCAGCAGTTTATTGGGGAACACTGAAGCTTTCTTT.

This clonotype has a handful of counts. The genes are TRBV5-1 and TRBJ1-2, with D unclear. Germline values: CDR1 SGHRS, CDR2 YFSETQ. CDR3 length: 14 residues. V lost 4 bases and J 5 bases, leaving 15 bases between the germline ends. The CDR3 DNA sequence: TGCGCCAGCAGCCTTTCAACATCGGAGTATGGCTACACCTTC. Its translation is CASSLSTSEYGYTF.

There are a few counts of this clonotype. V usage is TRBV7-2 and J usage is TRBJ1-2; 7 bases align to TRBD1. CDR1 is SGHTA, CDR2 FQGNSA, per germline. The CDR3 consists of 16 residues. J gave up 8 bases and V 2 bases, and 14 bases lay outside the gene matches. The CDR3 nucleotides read TGTGCCAGCAGCTTATCCTCTATTACAGGGGCCCACGGCTACACCTTC. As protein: CASSLSSITGAHGYTF.

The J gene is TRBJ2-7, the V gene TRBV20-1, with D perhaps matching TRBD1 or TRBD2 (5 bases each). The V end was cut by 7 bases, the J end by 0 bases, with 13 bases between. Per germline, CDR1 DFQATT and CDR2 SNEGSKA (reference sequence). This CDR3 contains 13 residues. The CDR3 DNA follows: TGCAGTGGGGGGTCTGGGAGCTCCTACGAGCAGTACTTC. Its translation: CSGGSGSSYEQYF.

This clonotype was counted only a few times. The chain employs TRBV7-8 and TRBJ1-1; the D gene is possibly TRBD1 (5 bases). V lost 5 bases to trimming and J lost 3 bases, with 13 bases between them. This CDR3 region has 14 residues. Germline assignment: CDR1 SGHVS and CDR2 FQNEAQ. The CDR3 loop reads CASSLMMGDTEAFF. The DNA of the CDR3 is TGTGCCAGCAGCCTGATGATGGGGGACACTGAAGCTTTCTTT.

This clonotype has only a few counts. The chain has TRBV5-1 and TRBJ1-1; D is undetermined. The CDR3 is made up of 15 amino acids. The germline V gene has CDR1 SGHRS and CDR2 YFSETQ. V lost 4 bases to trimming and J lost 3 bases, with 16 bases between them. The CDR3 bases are TGCGCCAGCAGCCCCGGTGGGCAGGCGTACACTGAAGCTTTCTTT. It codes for CASSPGGQAYTEAFF.

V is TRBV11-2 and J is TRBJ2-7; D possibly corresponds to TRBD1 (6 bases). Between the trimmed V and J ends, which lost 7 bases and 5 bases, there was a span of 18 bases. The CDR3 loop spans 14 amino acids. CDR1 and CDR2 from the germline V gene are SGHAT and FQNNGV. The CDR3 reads CASTSIGQLDEQYF. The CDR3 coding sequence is TGTGCCAGCACATCGATAGGACAGTTGGACGAGCAGTACTTC.

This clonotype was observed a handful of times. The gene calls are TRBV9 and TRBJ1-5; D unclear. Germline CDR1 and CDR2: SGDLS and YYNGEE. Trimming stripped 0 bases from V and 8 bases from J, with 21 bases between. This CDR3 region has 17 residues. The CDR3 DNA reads TGTGCCAGCAGCGTAGGCCCCGTTGCTACCGCTGGGGAGCCCCAGCATTTT. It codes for CASSVGPVATAGEPQHF.

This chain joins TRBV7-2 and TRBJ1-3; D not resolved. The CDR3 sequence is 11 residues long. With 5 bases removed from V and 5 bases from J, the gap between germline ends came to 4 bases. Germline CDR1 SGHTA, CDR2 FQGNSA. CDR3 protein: CASSPRNTIYF. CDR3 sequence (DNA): TGTGCCAGCAGCCCCCGAAACACCATATATTTT.

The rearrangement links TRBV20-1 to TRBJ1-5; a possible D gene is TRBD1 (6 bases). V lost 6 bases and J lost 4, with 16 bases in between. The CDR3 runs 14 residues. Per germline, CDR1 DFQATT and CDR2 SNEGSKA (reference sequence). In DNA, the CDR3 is TGCAGTGCGAGCGGGGGGCTCGGAAATCAGCCCCAGCATTTT. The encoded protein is CSASGGLGNQPQHF.

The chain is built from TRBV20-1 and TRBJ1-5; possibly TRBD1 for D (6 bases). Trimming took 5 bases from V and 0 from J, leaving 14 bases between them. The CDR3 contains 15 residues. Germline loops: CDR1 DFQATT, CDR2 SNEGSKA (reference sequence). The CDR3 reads CSARPVDSSNQPQHF. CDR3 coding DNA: TGCAGTGCTCGTCCCGTGGACAGTAGCAATCAGCCCCAGCATTTT.

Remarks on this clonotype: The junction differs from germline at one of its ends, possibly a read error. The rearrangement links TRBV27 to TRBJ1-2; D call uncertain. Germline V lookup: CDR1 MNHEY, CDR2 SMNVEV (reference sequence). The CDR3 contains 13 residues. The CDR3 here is CVSSWAASYGYTF. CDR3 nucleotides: TGTGTCAGCAGTTGGGCAGCTTCCTATGGCTACACCTTC.

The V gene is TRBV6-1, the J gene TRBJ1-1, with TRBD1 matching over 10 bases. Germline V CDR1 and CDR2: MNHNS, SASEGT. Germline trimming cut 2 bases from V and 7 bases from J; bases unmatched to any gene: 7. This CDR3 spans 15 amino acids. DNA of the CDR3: TGTGCCAGCAGTGAATCGGGACAGGGGACGGATGAAGCTTTCTTT. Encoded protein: CASSESGQGTDEAFF.

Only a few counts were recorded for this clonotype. The CDR3 loop is CASSGKGNQPQHF. CDR3 DNA sequence: TGTGCCAGCAGTGGTAAGGGCAATCAGCCCCAGCATTTT. This chain uses TRBV6-4 with TRBJ1-5; the D is unclear. The V and J ends lost 4 bases and 2 bases respectively, with 6 bases between them. The CDR3 is made up of 13 amino acids. Germline V gene data show CDR1 as MRHNA and CDR2 as SNTAGT.

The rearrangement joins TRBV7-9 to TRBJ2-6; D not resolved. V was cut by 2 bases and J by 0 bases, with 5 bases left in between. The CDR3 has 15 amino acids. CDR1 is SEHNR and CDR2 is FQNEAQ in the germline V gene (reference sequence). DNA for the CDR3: TGTGCCAGCAGCTTACCGTACTCTGGGGCCAACGTCCTGACTTTC. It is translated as CASSLPYSGANVLTF. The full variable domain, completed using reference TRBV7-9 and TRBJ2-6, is DTGVSQNPRHKITKRGQNVTFRCDPISEHNRLYWYRQTLGQGPEFLTYFQNEAQLEKSRLLSDRFSAERPKGSFSTLEIQRTEQGDSAMYLCASSLPYSGANVLTFGAGSRLTVL.

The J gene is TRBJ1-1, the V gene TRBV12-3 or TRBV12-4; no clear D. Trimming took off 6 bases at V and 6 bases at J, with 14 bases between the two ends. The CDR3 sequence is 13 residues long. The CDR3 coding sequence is TGTGCCAGCAGACCCCTGGGGTACCCTGAAGCTTTCTTT. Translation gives CASRPLGYPEAFF.